Listed below are T cell receptor beta chains from one sample, sequenced in a study of control samples from healthy donors and cancer patients. Repertoires were generated with immunoSEQ multiplex PCR, while TCRdb's copy carries only in-frame clones and drops some. The table lists tens of thousands of clones, 90% of them singletons. Source material: PBMCs. The receptor source for this set is a man between 60 and 75 years old with colorectal cancer. The conserved cysteine and the conserved F or W are not part of the CDR3 here.

cdr3_length	j_call	v_call	cdr3_aa
14	TRBJ2-3	TRBV5-1	ASSLDRTSGGDTQY
13	TRBJ1-2	TRBV9	ASSVADGNNYGYT
11	TRBJ1-1	TRBV19	ASMVGGDTEAF
11	TRBJ2-7	TRBV6-5	ASKWNRNDEQY
14	TRBJ1-2	TRBV3-1/TRBV3-2	ASSPTGSSRGYGYT
16	TRBJ2-1	TRBV28	ASSPLSLSSGVNNEQF
12	TRBJ1-2	TRBV6-1	ASSELGGTYGYT
11	TRBJ2-7	TRBV19	ASSIRDTYEQY
12	TRBJ1-4	TRBV9	ASSVRTGNEKLF
12	TRBJ2-6	TRBV19	ASMQTSGANVLT
13	TRBJ2-4	TRBV4-3	ASSQDGTGGNIQY
12	TRBJ2-5	TRBV6-6	ASSHTGYRETQY
14	TRBJ1-5	TRBV28	ASSPRDRGGNQPQH
12	TRBJ1-6	TRBV6-5	ASSGTGFNSPLH
15	TRBJ2-7	TRBV11-2	ASSLDATSGGVYEQY
14	TRBJ2-1	TRBV7-2	ASSLVWAAGGNEQF
13	TRBJ2-1	TRBV27	ASSSGSQRYNEQF
13	TRBJ1-5	TRBV10-1	ASRGSLSDGQPQH
11	TRBJ1-1	TRBV7-3	ASSQDRNTEAF
12	TRBJ1-2	TRBV7-8	ASSLVGNNYGYT
14	TRBJ1-1	TRBV6-2/TRBV6-3	ASTPIRGRLDTEAF
14	TRBJ2-5	TRBV5-1	ASSLPSGATGETQY
14	TRBJ2-7	TRBV19	ASSRTSGQGAIEQY
12	TRBJ2-2	TRBV11-3	ASTEDRASGELF
12	TRBJ1-6	TRBV2	ASSERTGNSPLH
20	TRBJ1-1	TRBV1	TSSQVGLPLIVTEPVNTEAF
15	TRBJ1-4	TRBV4-2	ASSQDGSSGTNEKLF
14	TRBJ1-2	TRBV6-6	ASSRVPGQGARGYT
11	TRBJ2-1	TRBV4-3	ASSRELEAEQF
13	TRBJ1-6	TRBV5-1	ASSTDRVGRSPLH
10	TRBJ2-3	TRBV6-6	ASSYGPDTQY
9	TRBJ1-5	TRBV7-2	ASGGNQPQH
13	TRBJ2-1	TRBV30	AWSAPTGGYNEQF
11	TRBJ2-5	TRBV7-2	ASSWYVWETQY
13	TRBJ1-5	TRBV4-2	ASSQVGSSNQPQH
12	TRBJ1-2	TRBV2	ASSEEYRAGGYT
14	TRBJ1-6	TRBV9	ASSGGTGGRLSPLH
12	TRBJ2-1	TRBV4-1	ASSPSRSYNEQF
13	TRBJ2-3	TRBV27	ASSLGTGFADTQY
11	TRBJ1-1	TRBV19	ASSTRAGEIAF